The 24 T cell receptor beta chains below come from one sample, sequenced in a study of T cell changes during pregnancy in multiple sclerosis (dated by TCRdb to the late 2010s). Library method: the immunoSEQ multiplex PCR assay. As stored in TCRdb, this immuneACCESS dataset retains in-frame rearrangements with V and J assigned. A fraction of the clones does not appear; measured against another copy, unresolved V genes explain less than half of the discrepancy, and the remainder lacks a known reason. The sample has nearly 60,000 clones on record, about 89% of them singletons. The ten most abundant clones make up around 0.5% of the sample. The sequenced sample was CD4+ T cells from peripheral blood mononuclear cells, obtained after pregnancy. The receptors stem from a female donor in good health, enrolled as a control in a pregnancy study.

The chain uses TRBV5-1 and TRBJ1-4, with 9 bases aligning to TRBD1. V lost 3 bases to trimming and J lost 8 bases; unmatched junction nucleotides: 5. The germline gives CDR1 SGHRS, CDR2 YFSETQ. The CDR3 is 14 amino acids. This CDR3 is CASSWTGEQEKLFF. The DNA for the CDR3 is TGCGCCAGCAGCTGGACAGGGGAGCAGGAAAAACTGTTTTTT.

This chain joins TRBV7-3 and TRBJ1-4; 7 bases are a match to TRBD1. The CDR3 loop spans 15 amino acids. The trim removed 5 bases at V and 4 bases at J, leaving 7 bases unmatched. The V gene's germline CDR1 is SGHTA and CDR2 FQGTGA. DNA for the CDR3: TGTGCCAGCAGCGCCTCCGGGACAGTTAATGAAAAACTGTTTTTT. Translated, it gives CASSASGTVNEKLFF.

The CDR3, as DNA: TGTGCCAGCAGCTTATGGGATGACAGTAACTATGGCTACACCTTC. Translating it yields CASSLWDDSNYGYTF. The J gene is TRBJ1-2, the V gene TRBV7-8; D may be TRBD1 (5 bases). In germline, CDR1 is SGHVS, CDR2 FQNEAQ. CDR3 size: 15 residues. Trimming removed 2 bases at V and 1 base at J, with 11 bases between.

This clone appeared a few times. The rearrangement joins TRBV7-3 to TRBJ1-1, with D perhaps TRBD1 (5 bases). The CDR3 runs 13 residues. The V gene lost 4 bases and the J gene lost 6 bases, with 12 bases spanning the gap. The germline V gene encodes CDR1 SGHTA and CDR2 FQGTGA. The CDR3 nucleotides read TGTGCCAGCAGCTCCCGTGGGGCTGCTGAAGCTTTCTTT. Translation: CASSSRGAAEAFF. Full variable domain (outside the CDR3, taken from reference TRBV7-3 and TRBJ1-1): GAGVSQTPSNKVTEKGKYVELRCDPISGHTALYWYRQSLGQGPEFLIYFQGTGAADDSGLPNDRFFAVRPEGSVSTLKIQRTERGDSAVYLCASSSRGAAEAFFGQGTRLTVV.

This chain uses TRBV6-7 with TRBJ1-2; 11 bases line up with TRBD1. TRBV6-7 is an ORF; its function is uncertain. This CDR3 has 17 amino acids. Losses at the gene ends were 9 bases for V and 4 bases for J; bases not matched to a gene: 16. The CDR3 sequence is CARYPFNRDRGIYGYTF. Here the CDR3 DNA reads TGTGCCAGGTATCCTTTTAACCGGGACAGGGGGATCTATGGCTACACCTTC.

The genes are TRBV5-6 and TRBJ2-5, with D tentatively TRBD2 (6 bases). The CDR3 loop spans 15 amino acids. Trimming shortened V by 7 bases and J by 2 bases, and 18 bases separated the two germline ends. The V gene's germline CDR1 is SGHDT and CDR2 YYEEEE. For the CDR3, the DNA is TGTGCCAGCCGGATCGGCCGGGGGATTCAAGAGACCCAGTACTTC. Residues: CASRIGRGIQETQYF.

CDR3 in amino acids: CASKTGNNEQFF. DNA for the CDR3: TGTGCCAGTAAGACAGGGAACAATGAGCAGTTCTTC. This rearrangement joins TRBV6-5 to TRBJ2-1; 7 positions match TRBD1. V was pared by 9 bases and J by 5 bases, with 4 bases of the junction left unmatched. Germline CDR1 and CDR2: MNHEY and SVGAGI. This CDR3 has 12 amino acids.

The rearrangement uses TRBV4-2 and TRBJ1-1; TRBD1 might be the D (5 bases). Germline CDR1 and CDR2: LGHNA and YNFKEQ. The CDR3 consists of 15 residues. V dropped 0 bases and J dropped 3 bases, with 11 bases sitting between them. CDR3 loop: CASSQDQGMDTEAFF. The CDR3 DNA reads TGTGCCAGCAGCCAAGATCAGGGAATGGACACTGAAGCTTTCTTT.

The chain joins TRBV9 to TRBJ1-1, with TRBD1 matching 9 bases. Looked up from germline, CDR1 is SGDLS and CDR2 is YYNGEE. CDR3 length: 14 amino acids. The V segment lost 4 bases and the J segment 3 bases; nucleotides outside the gene matches: 4. CDR3 nucleotides: TGTGCCAGCAGCCCGACAGGGGGGGACACTGAAGCTTTCTTT. It specifies CASSPTGGDTEAFF.

The chain recombines TRBV5-6 with TRBJ1-2; possibly TRBD1 for D (5 bases). CDR3 length: 13 residues. The germline V gene encodes CDR1 SGHDT and CDR2 YYEEEE. V was pared by 5 bases and J by 7 bases, with 15 bases between. CDR3 sequence (DNA): TGTGCCAGCAGTCCAGCGGGGGTCTTTGGCTACACCTTC. Translated, it gives CASSPAGVFGYTF.

The genes are TRBV7-6 and TRBJ2-5; TRBD1 matches at 9 bases. The CDR3 is 16 amino acids. In germline, CDR1 is SGHVS, CDR2 FNYEAQ. V trimming: 0 bases; J trimming: 4 bases; junction bases outside the gene matches: 6. As DNA, the CDR3 is TGTGCCAGCAGCTTAGCTTCGGGACAGGGAGGAGAGACCCAGTACTTC. This translates into CASSLASGQGGETQYF. The full variable domain, in which reference TRBV7-6 and TRBJ2-5 provide the parts outside the CDR3, is GAGVSQSPRYKVTKRGQDVALRCDPISGHVSLYWYRQALGQGPEFLTYFNYEAQQDKSGLPNDRFSAERPEGSISTLTIQRTEQRDSAMYRCASSLASGQGGETQYFGPGTRLLVL.

The chain links TRBV6-5 to TRBJ1-4; 8 bases are a match to TRBD1. This CDR3 has 15 amino acids. The V gene's germline CDR1 is MNHEY and CDR2 SVGAGI. V dropped 0 bases and J dropped 8; count of bases not matched to a gene: 5. The CDR3 DNA reads as TGTGCCAGCAGTTACTCGGACAGGGAACGAGAAAAACTGTTTTTT. Protein product: CASSYSDREREKLFF.

The rearrangement joins TRBV14 to TRBJ2-2, with 7 positions matching TRBD1. V shed 1 base and J 4 bases; nucleotides not matched to a gene: 9. Germline lookup yields CDR1 SGHDN and CDR2 FVKESK. The CDR3 totals 17 residues. The CDR3: CASSQVLGGSGTGELFF. The CDR3 region has the DNA TGTGCCAGCAGCCAAGTCCTAGGGGGCTCTGGCACCGGGGAGCTGTTTTTT.

This rearrangement joins TRBV15 to TRBJ2-3, with D perhaps matching TRBD2 (6 bases). V gave up 0 bases and J gave up 4 bases, with 14 bases separating them. This CDR3 region has 16 residues. CDR1 and CDR2 (germline): LNHNV, YYDKDF (reference sequence). CDR3 in amino acids: CATSRDLAREADTQYF. CDR3 sequence (DNA): TGTGCCACCAGCAGAGATCTGGCAAGGGAGGCAGATACGCAGTATTTT.

The chain is built from TRBV11-2 and TRBJ2-7, with D maybe TRBD1 (6 bases). V was clipped by 3 bases and J by 4 bases, with 16 bases between them. Germline V CDR1 and CDR2: SGHAT, FQNNGV. This CDR3 is built from 15 residues. CDR3 in DNA: TGTGCCAGCAGCTTGGATCCTGGACAGCAATACGAGCAGTACTTC. It translates to CASSLDPGQQYEQYF. The full variable domain, completed using reference TRBV11-2 and TRBJ2-7, is EAGVAQSPRYKIIEKRQSVAFWCNPISGHATLYWYQQILGQGPKLLIQFQNNGVVDDSQLPKDRFSAERLKGVDSTLKIQPAKLEDSAVYLCASSLDPGQQYEQYFGPGTRLTVT.

The CDR3 coding sequence is TGTGCCAGCAGCGAACAGGGCGGGTACTATGGCTACACCTTC. As protein: CASSEQGGYYGYTF. The rearrangement links TRBV5-4 to TRBJ1-2; a weak D match, TRBD1 (6 bases). CDR1 SGHNT and CDR2 YYREEE come from the germline V gene (reference sequence). The CDR3 runs 14 residues. V gave up 4 bases and J gave up 3 bases, with 13 bases separating them.

The chain couples TRBV7-8 to TRBJ1-4; no reliable D call. The CDR3 runs to 16 residues. Trimming took off 2 bases at V and 0 bases at J, with 10 bases between the two ends. Germline-derived CDR1 and CDR2 are SGHVS and FQNEAQ. The CDR3 loop is CASSLTAEPTNEKLFF. CDR3 coding DNA: TGTGCCAGCAGCTTAACTGCGGAACCAACTAATGAAAAACTGTTTTTT.

The chain employs TRBV19 and TRBJ1-2; 10 positions agree with TRBD1. There are 17 residues in the CDR3. With V trimmed by 5 bases and J by 4 bases, 13 bases remained unmatched. CDR1 LNHDA and CDR2 SQIVND come from the germline V gene (reference sequence). In nucleotides, the CDR3 is TGTGCCAGTAGTTTGGGACAGGGGCAGTCAAACGGCTATGGCTACACCTTC. This codes for CASSLGQGQSNGYGYTF. The full variable domain, in which reference TRBV19 and TRBJ1-2 provide the parts outside the CDR3, is DGGITQSPKYLFRKEGQNVTLSCEQNLNHDAMYWYRQDPGQGLRLIYYSQIVNDFQKGDIAEGYSVSREKKESFPLTVTSAQKNPTAFYLCASSLGQGQSNGYGYTFGSGTRLTVV.

The chain links TRBV15 to TRBJ1-4; the D gene is possibly TRBD1 (5 bases). The CDR3 spans 15 residues. Trimming shortened V by 2 bases and J by 3 bases, and 10 bases separated the two germline ends. Germline-derived CDR1 and CDR2 are LNHNV and YYDKDF (reference sequence). The CDR3 sequence: CATSRNQGPNEKLFF. CDR3 nucleotide sequence: TGTGCCACCAGCAGAAATCAGGGCCCTAATGAAAAACTGTTTTTT.

This chain links TRBV2 with TRBJ2-2, with D possibly TRBD2 on 7 matching bases. This CDR3 has 17 residues. In germline, CDR1 is SNHLY, CDR2 FYNNEI. Trimming stripped 6 bases from V and 6 bases from J, with 23 bases between. CDR3 sequence reads: CASSVRQGGAGAGELFF. In DNA, the CDR3 is TGTGCCAGCAGCGTAAGGCAAGGGGGGGCCGGTGCCGGGGAGCTGTTTTTT.

The chain combines TRBV2 with TRBJ2-7, with TRBD2 as a possible D gene (7 bases). Germline V gives CDR1 SNHLY, CDR2 FYNNEI. With 5 bases removed from V and 4 bases from J, the gap between germline ends came to 15 bases. The CDR3 is made up of 14 amino acids. CDR3 loop: CASSIGGGAYEQYF. The CDR3 region has the DNA TGTGCCAGCAGTATTGGGGGGGGCGCATACGAGCAGTACTTC.

The chain uses TRBV18 and TRBJ2-7; maybe TRBD1 (5 bases). Germline V CDR1 and CDR2: KGHSH, LQKENI. There are 12 residues in the CDR3. V dropped 4 bases and J dropped 6 bases, with 10 bases sitting between them. For the CDR3, the DNA is TGTGCCAGCTCACAGGGGCCTCGCGAGCAGTACTTC. It codes for CASSQGPREQYF.

V is TRBV2 and J is TRBJ2-1, with D unclear. The V gene lost 3 bases and the J gene lost 5 bases, with 5 bases spanning the gap. The CDR3 has 12 amino acids. The germline V gene has CDR1 SNHLY and CDR2 FYNNEI. In DNA form, the CDR3 reads TGTGCCAGCAGTGACTACCACAATGAGCAGTTCTTC. It specifies CASSDYHNEQFF.

The chain joins TRBV6-5 to TRBJ2-3; TRBD1 might be the D (6 bases). CDR1 and CDR2 from the germline V gene are MNHEY and SVGAGI. The CDR3 has 14 amino acids. Trimming took 2 bases from V and 0 from J, leaving 6 bases between them. CDR3 sequence reads: CASSYRGSTDTQYF. Written as DNA, the CDR3 is TGTGCCAGCAGTTACAGGGGGAGCACAGATACGCAGTATTTT.